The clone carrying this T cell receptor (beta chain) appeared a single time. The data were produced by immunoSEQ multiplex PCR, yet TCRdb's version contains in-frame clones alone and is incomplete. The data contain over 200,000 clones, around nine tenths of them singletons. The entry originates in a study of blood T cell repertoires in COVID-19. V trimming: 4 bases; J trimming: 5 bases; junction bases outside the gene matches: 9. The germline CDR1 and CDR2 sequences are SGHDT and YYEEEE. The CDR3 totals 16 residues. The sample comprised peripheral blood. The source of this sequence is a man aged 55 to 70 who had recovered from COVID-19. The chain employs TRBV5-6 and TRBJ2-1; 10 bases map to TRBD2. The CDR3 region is CASSVDGTSENNEQFF. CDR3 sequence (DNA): TGTGCCAGCAGCGTGGATGGGACTAGCGAGAACAATGAGCAGTTCTTC.